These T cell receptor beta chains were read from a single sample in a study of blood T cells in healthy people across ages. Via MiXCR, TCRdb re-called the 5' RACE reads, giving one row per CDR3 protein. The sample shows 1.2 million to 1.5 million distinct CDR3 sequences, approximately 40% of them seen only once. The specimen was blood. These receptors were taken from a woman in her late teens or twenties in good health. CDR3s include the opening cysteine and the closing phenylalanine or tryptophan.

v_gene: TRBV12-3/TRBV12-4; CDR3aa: CASSFGDSLYGYTF
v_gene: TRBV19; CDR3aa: CASSPRQETRTYGYTF
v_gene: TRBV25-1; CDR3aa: CAPYSGVDQPQHF
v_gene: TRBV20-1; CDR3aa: CSAKGASYEQYF
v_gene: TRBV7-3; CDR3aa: CASSLRGTSASNEQFF
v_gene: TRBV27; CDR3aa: CASSPTLDSEQETQYF
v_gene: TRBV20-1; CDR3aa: CSARDREAVSYNEQFF
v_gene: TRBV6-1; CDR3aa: CASSEQSSPNQPQHF
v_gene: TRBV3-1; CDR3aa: CASSPGPTHLTDTQYF
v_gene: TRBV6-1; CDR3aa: CASRADTSGKYEQFF
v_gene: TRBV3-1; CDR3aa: CASSQLSSGGPLPYEQYF
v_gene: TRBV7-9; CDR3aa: CASSFEPYQETQYF
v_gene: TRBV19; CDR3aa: CASSMNVQPQHF
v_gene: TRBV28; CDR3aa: CASSPALDRGNIQYF
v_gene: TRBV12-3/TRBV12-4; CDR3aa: CASSLAGSTEAYF
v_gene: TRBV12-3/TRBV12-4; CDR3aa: CASTTSGGGETQYF
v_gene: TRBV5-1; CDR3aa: CASTIGDRLGQETQYF
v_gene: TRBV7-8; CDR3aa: CASTSKAGEWEPQHF
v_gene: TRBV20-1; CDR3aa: CSARETGAGDYTF
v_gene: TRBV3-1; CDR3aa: CASSQGGGGGNQPQHF
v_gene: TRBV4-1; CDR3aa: CASSQEPTTSAGAYEQYF
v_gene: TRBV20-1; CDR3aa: CSAAPRNGEQFF
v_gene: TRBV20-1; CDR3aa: CSAPIGGEGRSEQYF
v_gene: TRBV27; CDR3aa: CASSLAVLETQYF
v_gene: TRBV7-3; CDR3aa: CAGSVGVQETQYF
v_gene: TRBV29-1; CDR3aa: CSVLQVLNGYTF
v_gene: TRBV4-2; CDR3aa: CASSQRLVSYNEQFF
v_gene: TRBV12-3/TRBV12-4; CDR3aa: CASSLEGSISNQPQHF
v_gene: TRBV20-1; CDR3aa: CSARSGLAGGTNEQFF
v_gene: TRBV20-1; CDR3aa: CSARGTSVDLFGSSYNEQFF
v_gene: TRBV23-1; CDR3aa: CVSGGAREDTRDTQYF
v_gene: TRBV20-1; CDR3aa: CSALPGTNTEAFF
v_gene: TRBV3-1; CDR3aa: CASSPLQGASGYTF
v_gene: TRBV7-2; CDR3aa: CASRLTSGSQYNEQFF
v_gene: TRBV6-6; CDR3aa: CASSTAYSTDTQYF
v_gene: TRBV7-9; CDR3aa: CASSSFIISRSGNTIYF
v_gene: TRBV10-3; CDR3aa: CAIGREYGYTF
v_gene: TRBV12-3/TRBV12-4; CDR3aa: CASSLGGQGTEQYF
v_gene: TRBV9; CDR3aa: CASSGGGTAAYEQYF
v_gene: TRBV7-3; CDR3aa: CASSLTRAPYNEQFF
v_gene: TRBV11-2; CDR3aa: CASSSGQDGTGELFF
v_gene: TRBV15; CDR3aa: CATSRDLATPYEQYF
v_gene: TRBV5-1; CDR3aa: CASSLVSGRTSKNIQYF
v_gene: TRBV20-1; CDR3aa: CSAGRGGATGELFF
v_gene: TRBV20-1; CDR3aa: CSARAGIGRGEQFF
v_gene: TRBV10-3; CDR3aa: CAIGTGDEAFF
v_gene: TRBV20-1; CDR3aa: CSAKRVNEQFF
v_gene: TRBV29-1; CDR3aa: CSVVWDNSYNEQFF
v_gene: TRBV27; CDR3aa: CASRLAGADEQYF
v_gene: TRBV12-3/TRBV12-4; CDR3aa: CASNLHGTSGGTSDEQYF
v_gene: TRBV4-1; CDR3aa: CASSQDLDRMEDTEAFF
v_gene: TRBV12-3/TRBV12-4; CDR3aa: CASSGLESNQPQHF